Sequencing of this T cell receptor (beta chain) was carried out in a study of blood T cell repertoires in COVID-19. Study-wide background: Acute and convalescent COVID-19 specimens originated in the United States, Italy and Spain. In each case, the material was cDNA or gDNA derived from T cells, B-cell-depleted T cells, or PBMCs.

Authors' methods: Scientists estimated how many nucleated cells there were by amplifying reference gene primers. Sequencing used immunoSEQ multiplex PCR; TCRdb keeps in-frame clones, though not all of them. V and J calls and clone size come straight from that table; D and trimming were deduced from the DNA. The repertoire holds roughly 160,000 clones, with approximately 80% as singletons. This CDR3 has 15 residues. V was pared by 0 bases and J by 2 bases, with 9 bases between. The germline CDR1 and CDR2 sequences are LGHNA and YSLEER. The sequence came from a woman in her fifties or sixties with acute or convalescent COVID-19. The chain combines TRBV4-3 with TRBJ2-3; D is uncertain. The sequencing input was peripheral blood. The CDR3 spells CASSQDWLNTDTQYF. The DNA of the CDR3 is TGCGCCAGCAGCCAAGATTGGCTGAACACAGATACGCAGTATTTT.